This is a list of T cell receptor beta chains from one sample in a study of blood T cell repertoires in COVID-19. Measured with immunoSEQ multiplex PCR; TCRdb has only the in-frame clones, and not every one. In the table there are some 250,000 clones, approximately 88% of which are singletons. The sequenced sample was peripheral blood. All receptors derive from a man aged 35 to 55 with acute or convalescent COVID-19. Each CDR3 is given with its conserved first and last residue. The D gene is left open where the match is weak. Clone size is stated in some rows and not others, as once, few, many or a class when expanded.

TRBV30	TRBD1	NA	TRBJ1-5	CAWSRTGGNQPQHF	TGTGCCTGGAGTCGGACAGGGGGGAATCAGCCCCAGCATTTT
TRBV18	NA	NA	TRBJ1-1	CASSPLDSLMNTEAFF	TGTGCCAGCTCACCTTTGGACAGCCTCATGAACACTGAAGCTTTCTTT
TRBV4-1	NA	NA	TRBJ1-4	CASSQVRGSTNEKLFF	TGCGCCAGCAGCCAAGTTAGGGGCTCAACTAATGAAAAACTGTTTTTT
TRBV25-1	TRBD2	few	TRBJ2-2	CASSDIAGLSPGELFF	TGTGCCAGCAGTGACATAGCGGGACTGTCCCCCGGGGAGCTGTTTTTT
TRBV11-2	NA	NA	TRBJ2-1	CASSLDVDNEQFF	TGTGCCAGCAGCTTAGATGTCGACAATGAGCAGTTCTTC
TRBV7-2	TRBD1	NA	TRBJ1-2	CASSLTPDREHGYTF	TGTGCCAGCAGCTTAACCCCGGACAGGGAGCATGGCTACACCTTC
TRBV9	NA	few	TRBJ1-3	CASSVAEAGSSGNTIYF	TGTGCCAGCAGCGTAGCTGAGGCGGGCAGCTCTGGAAACACCATATATTTT
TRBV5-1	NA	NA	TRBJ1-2	CASSLAGDGEGYTF	TGCGCCAGCAGCTTGGCAGGGGACGGTGAAGGCTACACCTTC
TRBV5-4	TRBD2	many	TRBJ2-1	CASSPGLAVLYNEQFF	TGTGCCAGCAGCCCGGGACTAGCGGTCCTCTACAATGAGCAGTTCTTC
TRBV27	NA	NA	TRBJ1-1	CASSLTYNTEAFF	TGTGCCAGCAGTTTAACCTACAACACTGAAGCTTTCTTT
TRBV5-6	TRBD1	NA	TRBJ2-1	CASSAGTGLNEQFF	TGTGCCAGCAGCGCCGGGACAGGGTTGAATGAGCAGTTCTTC
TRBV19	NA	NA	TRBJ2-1	CASSRASWNEQFF	TGTGCCAGTAGTCGGGCTAGCTGGAATGAGCAGTTCTTC
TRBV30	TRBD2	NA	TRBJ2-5	CAWSRLTSAWQETQYF	TGTGCCTGGAGTCGCCTGACTAGCGCCTGGCAAGAGACCCAGTACTTC
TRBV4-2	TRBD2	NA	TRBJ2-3	CASSPGLREGTQYF	TGTGCCAGCAGCCCGGGACTCCGGGAGGGTACGCAGTATTTT
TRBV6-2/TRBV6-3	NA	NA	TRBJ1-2	CASSPQLYGYTF	TGTGCCAGCAGCCCCCAACTCTATGGCTACACCTTC
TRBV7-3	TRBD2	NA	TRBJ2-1	CASSFTSGSINEQFF	TGTGCCAGCAGCTTCACCAGCGGGAGTATCAATGAGCAGTTCTTC
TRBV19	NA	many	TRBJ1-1	CASSIDVPYTEAFF	TGTGCCAGTAGTATAGATGTTCCGTACACTGAAGCTTTCTTT
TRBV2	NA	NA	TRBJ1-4	CASSTGFTNEKLFF	TGTGCCAGCAGCACAGGGTTTACTAATGAAAAACTGTTTTTT
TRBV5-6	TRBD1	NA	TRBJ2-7	CASSLDPTGGPREQYF	TGTGCCAGCAGCTTGGATCCGACAGGGGGTCCTCGCGAGCAGTACTTC
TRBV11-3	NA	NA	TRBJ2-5	CASSFTDQETQYF	TGTGCCAGCAGCTTCACAGATCAAGAGACCCAGTACTTC
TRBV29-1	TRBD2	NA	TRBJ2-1	CSVSPLAGVISEQFF	TGCAGCGTTAGCCCACTAGCGGGAGTAATAAGTGAGCAGTTCTTC
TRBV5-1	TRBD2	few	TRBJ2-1	CASSLTGGLAEIINEQFF	TGCGCCAGCAGCTTGACGGGTGGACTAGCGGAGATTATAAATGAGCAGTTCTTC
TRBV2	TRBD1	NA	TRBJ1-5	CASNDRGTAQQPQHF	TGTGCCAGCAATGACAGGGGAACGGCCCAACAGCCCCAGCATTTT
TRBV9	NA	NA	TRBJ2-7	CASSVRYDGGSYEQYF	TGTGCCAGCAGCGTAAGATACGACGGGGGATCCTACGAGCAGTACTTC
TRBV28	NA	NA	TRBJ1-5	CASQTGNQPQHF	TGTGCCAGTCAGACAGGAAATCAGCCCCAGCATTTT
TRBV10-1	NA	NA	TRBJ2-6	CASSVKTGSGANVLTF	TGCGCCAGCAGCGTTAAAACAGGGTCCGGGGCCAACGTCCTGACTTTC
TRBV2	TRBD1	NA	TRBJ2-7	CASKGQGFSYEQYF	TGTGCCAGCAAAGGACAGGGGTTCTCCTACGAGCAGTACTTC
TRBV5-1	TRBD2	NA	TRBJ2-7	CASSPLAGGTSYEQYF	TGCGCCAGCAGCCCGTTAGCGGGAGGGACCTCCTACGAGCAGTACTTC
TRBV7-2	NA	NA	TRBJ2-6	CASSSDLRQSSGANVLTF	TGTGCCAGCAGCTCCGATCTTCGACAGAGCTCTGGGGCCAACGTCCTGACTTTC
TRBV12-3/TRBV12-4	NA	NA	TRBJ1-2	CASSRTGGYGYTF	TGTGCCAGCAGCCGAACAGGCGGTTATGGCTACACCTTC
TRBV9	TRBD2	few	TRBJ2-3	CASSVAHLAGGTDTQYF	TGTGCCAGCAGCGTAGCTCACCTAGCGGGAGGCACAGATACGCAGTATTTT
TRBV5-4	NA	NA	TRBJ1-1	CASSLKTGEAFF	TGTGCCAGCAGCTTAAAGACGGGTGAAGCTTTCTTT
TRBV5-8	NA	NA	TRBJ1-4	CASRATGSTNEKLFF	TGTGCCAGCAGGGCTACAGGGTCAACTAATGAAAAACTGTTTTTT
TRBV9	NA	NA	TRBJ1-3	CASSVGSGNTIYF	TGTGCCAGTTCGGTCGGCTCTGGAAACACCATATATTTT
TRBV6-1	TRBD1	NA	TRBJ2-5	CASSDVIRDRLETQYF	TGTGCCAGCAGTGACGTAATCCGGGACAGATTAGAGACCCAGTACTTC
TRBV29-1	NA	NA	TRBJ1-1	CSSGRAATMNTEAFF	TGCAGCTCAGGGAGGGCAGCAACCATGAACACTGAAGCTTTCTTT
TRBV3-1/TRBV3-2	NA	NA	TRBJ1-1	CASSRQGGNTEAFF	TGTGCCAGCAGCCGCCAAGGGGGGAACACTGAAGCTTTCTTT